This TCR beta chain emerged from a study of blood T cell repertoires in COVID-19. Sequencing used immunoSEQ multiplex PCR; TCRdb keeps in-frame clones, though not all of them. The sample lists 200,000 or so clones, roughly nine tenths seen once, with 2% to 2.5% in the top ten. This CDR3 comprises 14 residues. Looked up from germline, CDR1 is WNHNN and CDR2 is SYGVQD (reference sequence). The ends were cut back, 0 bases at V and 5 bases at J, with 9 bases in the middle. The TCR was taken from a woman aged 40 to 50 with acute COVID-19. The sample comprised PBMCs or T cells enriched from blood (not recorded which). V usage is TRBV10-1 and J usage is TRBJ2-3; D unresolved. CDR3 amino acids: CASSESRVGDTQYF. The CDR3 nucleotides read TGCGCCAGCAGTGAGTCACGGGTGGGAGATACGCAGTATTTT.